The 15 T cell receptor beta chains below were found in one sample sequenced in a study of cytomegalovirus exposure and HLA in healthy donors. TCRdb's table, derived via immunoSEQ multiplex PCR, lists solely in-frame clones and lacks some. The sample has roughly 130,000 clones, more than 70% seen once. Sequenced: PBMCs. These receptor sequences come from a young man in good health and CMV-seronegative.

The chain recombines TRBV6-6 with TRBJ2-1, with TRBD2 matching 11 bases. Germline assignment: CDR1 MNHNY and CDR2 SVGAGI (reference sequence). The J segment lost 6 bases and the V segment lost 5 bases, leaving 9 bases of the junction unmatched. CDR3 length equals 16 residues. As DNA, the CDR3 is TGTGCCAGCAGTCCATTACTAGCGGGAGTCACCAATGAGCAGTTCTTC. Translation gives CASSPLLAGVTNEQFF.

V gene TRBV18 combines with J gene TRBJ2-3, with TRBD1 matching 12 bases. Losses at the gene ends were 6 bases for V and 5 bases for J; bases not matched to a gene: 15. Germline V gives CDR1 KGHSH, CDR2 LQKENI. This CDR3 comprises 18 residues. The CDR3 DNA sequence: TGTGCCAGCTCGCCCTACGGGACCGGGACAGGGGGCAGAGATACGCAGTATTTT. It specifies CASSPYGTGTGGRDTQYF.

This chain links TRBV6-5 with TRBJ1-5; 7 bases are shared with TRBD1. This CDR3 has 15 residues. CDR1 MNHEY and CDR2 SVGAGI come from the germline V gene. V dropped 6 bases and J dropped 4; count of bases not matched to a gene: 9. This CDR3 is CASSLQGQENQPQHF. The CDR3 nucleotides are TGTGCCAGCAGCCTTCAAGGACAGGAGAATCAGCCCCAGCATTTT.

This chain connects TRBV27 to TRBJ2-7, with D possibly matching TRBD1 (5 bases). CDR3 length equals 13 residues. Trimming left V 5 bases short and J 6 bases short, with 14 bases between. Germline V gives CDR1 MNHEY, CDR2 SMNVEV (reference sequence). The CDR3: CASSRRALSEQYF. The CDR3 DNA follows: TGTGCCAGCAGTCGCAGGGCGCTGAGCGAGCAGTACTTC.

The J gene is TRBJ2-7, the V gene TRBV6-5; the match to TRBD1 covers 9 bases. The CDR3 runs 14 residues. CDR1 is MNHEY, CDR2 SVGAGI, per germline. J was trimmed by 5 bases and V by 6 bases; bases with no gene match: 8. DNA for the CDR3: TGTGCCAGCAGAGGGGGGACAGGGCAACACGAGCAGTACTTC. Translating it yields CASRGGTGQHEQYF.

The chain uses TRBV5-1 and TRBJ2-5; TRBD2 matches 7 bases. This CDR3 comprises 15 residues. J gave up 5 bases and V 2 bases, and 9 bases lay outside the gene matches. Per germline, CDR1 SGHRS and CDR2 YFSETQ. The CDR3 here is CASSFASMGGETQYF. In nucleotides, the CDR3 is TGCGCCAGCAGCTTCGCGTCAATGGGAGGGGAGACCCAGTACTTC. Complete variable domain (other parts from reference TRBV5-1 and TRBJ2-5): KAGVTQTPRYLIKTRGQQVTLSCSPISGHRSVSWYQQTPGQGLQFLFEYFSETQRNKGNFPGRFSGRQFSNSRSEMNVSTLELGDSALYLCASSFASMGGETQYFGPGTRLLVL.

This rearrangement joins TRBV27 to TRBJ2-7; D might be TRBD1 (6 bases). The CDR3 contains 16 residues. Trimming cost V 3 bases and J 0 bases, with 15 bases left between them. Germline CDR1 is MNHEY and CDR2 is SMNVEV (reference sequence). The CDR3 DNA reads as TGTGCCAGCAGTTTCGGGGACACACCCGCCTCCTACGAGCAGTACTTC. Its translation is CASSFGDTPASYEQYF.

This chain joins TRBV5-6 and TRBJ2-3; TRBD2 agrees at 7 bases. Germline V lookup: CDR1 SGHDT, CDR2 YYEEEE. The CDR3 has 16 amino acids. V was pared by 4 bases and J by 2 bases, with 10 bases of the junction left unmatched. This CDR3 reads CASSLGPGGTTDTQYF. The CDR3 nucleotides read TGTGCCAGCAGCCTGGGGCCGGGGGGAACCACAGATACGCAGTATTTT. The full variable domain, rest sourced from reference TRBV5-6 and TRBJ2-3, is DAGVTQSPTHLIKTRGQQVTLRCSPKSGHDTVSWYQQALGQGPQFIFQYYEEEERQRGNFPDRFSGHQFPNYSSELNVNALLLGDSALYLCASSLGPGGTTDTQYFGPGTRLTVL.

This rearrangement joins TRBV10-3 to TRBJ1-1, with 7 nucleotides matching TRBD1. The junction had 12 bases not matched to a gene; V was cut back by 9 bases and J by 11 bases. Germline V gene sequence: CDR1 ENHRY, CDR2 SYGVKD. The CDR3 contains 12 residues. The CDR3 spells CAIYETGVGAFF. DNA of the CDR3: TGTGCCATATACGAAACAGGGGTAGGGGCTTTCTTT.

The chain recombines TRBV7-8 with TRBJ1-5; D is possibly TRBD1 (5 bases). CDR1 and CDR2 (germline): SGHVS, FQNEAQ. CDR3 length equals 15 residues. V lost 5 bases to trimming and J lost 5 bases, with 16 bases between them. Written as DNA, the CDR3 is TGTGCCAGCAGCCCTGTCAGGGCGCCCTATCAGCCCCAGCATTTT. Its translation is CASSPVRAPYQPQHF.

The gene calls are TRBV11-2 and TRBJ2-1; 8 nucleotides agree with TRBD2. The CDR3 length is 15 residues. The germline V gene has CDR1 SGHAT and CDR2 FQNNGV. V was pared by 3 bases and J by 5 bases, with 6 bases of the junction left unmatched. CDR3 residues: CASSFMSGSHNEQFF. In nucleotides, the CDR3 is TGTGCCAGCAGCTTTATGAGCGGGAGCCACAATGAGCAGTTCTTC. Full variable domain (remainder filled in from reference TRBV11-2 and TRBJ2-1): EAGVAQSPRYKIIEKRQSVAFWCNPISGHATLYWYQQILGQGPKLLIQFQNNGVVDDSQLPKDRFSAERLKGVDSTLKIQPAKLEDSAVYLCASSFMSGSHNEQFFGPGTRLTVL.

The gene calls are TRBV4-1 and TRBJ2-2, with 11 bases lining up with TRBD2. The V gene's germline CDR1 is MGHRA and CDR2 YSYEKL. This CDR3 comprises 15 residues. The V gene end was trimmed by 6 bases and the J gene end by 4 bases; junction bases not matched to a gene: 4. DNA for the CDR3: TGCGCCAGCAGTATCGGACTAGCGGGCACCGGGGAGCTGTTTTTT. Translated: CASSIGLAGTGELFF.

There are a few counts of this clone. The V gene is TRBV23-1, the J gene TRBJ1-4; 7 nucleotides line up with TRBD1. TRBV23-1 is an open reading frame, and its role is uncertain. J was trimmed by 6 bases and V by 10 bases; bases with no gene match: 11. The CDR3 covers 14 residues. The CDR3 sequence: CAITPGQEDEKLFF. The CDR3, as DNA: TGCGCCATTACTCCCGGACAGGAGGATGAAAAACTGTTTTTT.

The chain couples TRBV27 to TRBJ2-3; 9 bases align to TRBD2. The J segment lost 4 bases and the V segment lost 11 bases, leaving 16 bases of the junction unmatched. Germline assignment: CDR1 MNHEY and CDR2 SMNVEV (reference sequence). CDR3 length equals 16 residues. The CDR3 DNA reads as TGTGCCTCCTCGGGGGGTAGCGGGAGAGGTGCAGATACGCAGTATTTT. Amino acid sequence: CASSGGSGRGADTQYF.

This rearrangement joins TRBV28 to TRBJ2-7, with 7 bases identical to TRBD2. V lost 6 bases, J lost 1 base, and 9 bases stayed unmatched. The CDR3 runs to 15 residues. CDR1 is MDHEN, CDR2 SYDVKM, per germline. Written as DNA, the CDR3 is TGTGCCAGCAGCCCCTCCAGGGAGGGGTCCTACGAGCAGTACTTC. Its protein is CASSPSREGSYEQYF.